This T cell receptor beta chain originates from a study of cytomegalovirus exposure and HLA in healthy donors (dated by TCRdb to about 2017). Regarding the complete study: According to an earlier analysis of 550 to 750 of the donors, about 179 million T cells yielded over 90 million unique TCR beta sequences and 250 to 350 Gb of sequence data. Using immunosequencing, the study profiled T cell repertoires from 640 or so subjects and related those repertoires to cytomegalovirus serostatus. The study aimed to test whether cataloging public T cell receptors could reveal signatures of past pathogen exposure. Of the approximately 370 genotyped donors, 80% to 90% were placed in the genetic ancestry cluster associated with self-reported Caucasian donors. Alongside the repertoire data, information on donor age, sex, ethnicity and CMV serostatus was compiled. Because of strong linkage in the cohort, roughly five DR-DQ haplotypes were treated as single units for association and clustering. In an earlier analysis of 587 of the donors, high-throughput TCR beta sequencing was used to judge whether each TCR beta V gene segment behaved as functional or pseudogenic. HLA typing included class I and class II loci at four-digit resolution. The number of donors typed differed by locus, with about 629-640 for A, B, C, DRB1 and DQB1, 522 for DQA1, approximately 580 for DPA1, and some 440 for DPB1. Every discovery cohort repertoire had been produced on one sequencing platform. A separate validation cohort of about 110 different subjects was used in addition to the approximately 640-subject first cohort. An early release covering 550 to 650 HLA-typed donors comprised about 300 gigabases of sequencing data and around 85 million unique TCR sequences. A later genetic analysis took genome-wide SNP genotypes for about 60% of the roughly 670 donors and used that subset as a discovery cohort. Among some 410 genotyped donors of the cohort, an average of approximately 240,000 unique TCR beta nucleotide sequences was sequenced per donor, of which about 18% were non-productive. A later analysis re-examined previously published TCR beta repertoires from 500 to 700 donors and added high-resolution HLA genotyping to investigate patterns of TCR occurrence. In the later analysis, no new phenotypic data were used to find candidate immune exposures; instead, reliance was placed on TCR beta sequences and their occurrence across donors. To predict cytomegalovirus infection status, the study combined high-throughput TCR immunosequencing, statistical association of individual TCRs with disease status, and machine learning. Results the study describes overall, beyond this receptor: In a later analysis, HLA-associated TCR beta chains showed more clonal expansion and lower generation probabilities than non-associated chains that were equally common. The cohort was sequenced for TCR beta chains only, and without alpha or paired-chain data the features that could be detected were limited. A group of highly shared sequence variants was considered likely to be a technical artifact of the sequencing pipeline. Specific HLA alleles were associated with 15,000 to 20,000 TCR beta sequences at a false discovery rate of 0.05 in a later analysis. According to a later analysis, parvovirus B19, influenza, CMV and Epstein-Barr virus appeared linked to several top co-occurrence clusters. In vitro tests confirmed that three of the cytomegalovirus-associated TCR beta chains recognize cytomegalovirus antigens. The study gave a list of 150 to 200 TCR beta chains associated with cytomegalovirus. Linkage disequilibrium might explain the correlated functional status among segregating V segments, but an unknown experimental factor could not be ruled out. Most CMV-associated TCR beta chains appeared to be HLA-restricted in a later analysis, and the HLA associations seemed to be driven largely by CMV exposure. In a later genetic analysis, a missense DCLRE1C variant was associated with V-gene and J-gene trimming of TCR beta chains, and the association was replicated in an independent cohort. Most TCR sequences were seen in very few donors, while some public TCRs were found in many individuals. A later genetic analysis reported fewer N-insertions in productive TCRs among donors in an Asian-associated ancestry cluster than the roughly 640-donor mean. When HLA alleles, especially DR and DQ, strongly co-occurred, TCR associations were difficult to assign to individual alleles. Because the 87-base-pair reads could not distinguish some IMGT-functional V segments, including TRBV6-2 and TRBV6-3, those segments were excluded. Immune exposure information for the cohort was limited to CMV serostatus. The classifier was reported to diagnose cytomegalovirus status with high specificity and sensitivity in both the original cohort and the validation cohort. Broadly in line with IMGT annotations, most TCR beta V segments showed up in productive rearrangements about 90% or about 30% of the time in an earlier analysis of a few hundred of the donors. The presence/absence analyses assumed that sequencing depth was roughly uniform across donors, and that assumption may not be true. Because some donors lacked HLA typing at each locus, the association tests relied only on the typed subset. A later analysis found that TCR association rates varied across HLA loci, with DRB1 alleles showing the most associated TCRs and HLA-C alleles the fewest. The authors suggested that the approach could potentially be extended to other disease states and immunological phenotypes. Because counts were too low, approximately 15 rarely observed V segments, including chromosome 9 orphons, were excluded from the earlier analysis of 587 of the donors. A further reported finding was that TCR beta sequences accurately predicted the HLA-A and HLA-B alleles for most subjects in the first cohort.

Ends trimmed: V by 4 bases, J by 4 bases; bases unmatched to a gene: 8. The CDR3 spans 15 residues, from the cysteine through the phenylalanine. The CDR3 DNA has 45 bases and is translated from base 1. Taken from the germline V gene, the CDR1 and CDR2 loops are SGHRS and YFSETQ. The library was produced with the immunoSEQ multiplex PCR assay. The multiplex PCR relied on a mix of 60 forward primers for TCR Vbeta segments and 13 reverse primers for TCR Jbeta segments. The CDR3 region of rearranged TCR beta genes was amplified from genomic DNA with a multiplex PCR assay. The Illumina HiSeq System was used to sequence the amplified TCR beta libraries as 87-base-pair reads. From the authors' description of their analysis: In a later analysis, some 80 million unique TCR beta chains were counted across the roughly 700 repertoires, and roughly 11 million of these chains were shared by at least two donors. A nearest-neighbor algorithm error-corrected the raw reads and collapsed the reads into unique sequences, merging closely related sequences to remove PCR and sequencing errors. CDR3 sequences were aligned to IMGT reference sequences to assign V, D and J gene segments. Each retained sequence needed at least a six-nucleotide match to both a V gene segment and a J gene segment. A rearrangement counted as productive if the CDR3 had no stop codons and remained in frame with V and J, and every other rearrangement counted as non-productive. Following IMGT convention, CDR3 was defined as the stretch from the second conserved V-encoded cysteine to the conserved J-encoded phenylalanine. In an earlier analysis of roughly 580 of the donors, sequences lacking an unambiguous match to a single V gene segment were excluded. An earlier analysis of about 590 of the donors classified V segments as functional when productive rearrangements were above 56.7% and as segregating when the standard deviation between donors was above 5%. A statistical classification framework was built to diagnose cytomegalovirus status from the catalog of TCR beta chain sequences. In a later analysis, TCR nucleotide sequences were compared against IMGT/GENE-DB human TR gene sequences so that V and J genes could be assigned. A later analysis assigned CDR3 sequences and most-parsimonious VDJ recombination scenarios with the TCRdist pipeline. In a later analysis, each TCR beta chain was defined by its CDR3 amino acid sequence together with its V-gene family, and reads lacking a unique V-gene family were excluded. In a later analysis, 550 to 650 highly shared, low-generation-probability nucleotide sequences were removed to address suspected cross-contamination and a sequencing artifact. In a later analysis, a clonal expansion index was calculated for each public chain from normalized within-repertoire ranks of inferred template counts. In a later analysis, generation probabilities were computed with a VDJ recombination model fitted to out-of-frame rearrangements, and the resulting probabilities were checked against IGoR. A later analysis scored TCR-TCR, TCR-HLA and TCR-CMV co-occurrence with hypergeometric tests, applying a repertoire-size bias correction to TCR pairs. To estimate false discovery rates, a later analysis permuted the HLA or CMV assignments 20 times. A later analysis grouped co-occurring TCRs with DBSCAN, adding TCRdist sequence similarity when clustering within HLA-allele-positive subsets. For co-occurrence clustering, repertoires with fewer than 30,000 or more than 120,000 public chains were excluded, along with five or six repertoires with anomalous nucleotide sharing. Here the immuneACCESS table is served through TCRdb, limited to in-frame sequences with V and J called. Missing clones are a known gap in these copies; in checked studies unresolved V genes cover under half, and the rest lacks a known reason. Clone size and V and J calls were adopted from that table, with D and trimming inferred from the DNA. In this sample the table shows 90,000 to 120,000 clones, around 69% of which occur a single time. The biggest ten clones account for approximately 2% of the sample.

Points on this clone: It lacks a known antigen. The sample holds no much larger clone one base away, and base qualities are not on file.

In total, 666 healthy bone marrow donors made up the cohort. At the time of sampling, all cohort members were nominally healthy, though unrecorded immune exposures were likely present. The donor was CMV seronegative and was included in the group of several hundred seronegative cohort members. A peripheral blood sample was collected from each donor, and TCR beta sequencing was performed on peripheral blood mononuclear cells. The Qiagen DNeasy Blood Extraction Kit was used to extract genomic DNA from the blood cell samples. Sequenced sample: PBMCs. Here the chain combines TRBV5-1 and TRBJ2-5; TRBD2 lines up with 9 middle nucleotides. The origin of this receptor is a young man in good health and CMV-seronegative. The bases are TGCGCCAGCAGCCAAGCGGGGGGCCGGGGAGAGACCCAGTACTTC. Its protein product is CASSQAGGRGETQYF. Reference TRBV5-1 and TRBJ2-5 proteins supply the regions before and after the CDR3; the full variable domain is: KAGVTQTPRYLIKTRGQQVTLSCSPISGHRSVSWYQQTPGQGLQFLFEYFSETQRNKGNFPGRFSGRQFSNSRSEMNVSTLELGDSALYLCASSQAGGRGETQYFGPGTRLLVL.